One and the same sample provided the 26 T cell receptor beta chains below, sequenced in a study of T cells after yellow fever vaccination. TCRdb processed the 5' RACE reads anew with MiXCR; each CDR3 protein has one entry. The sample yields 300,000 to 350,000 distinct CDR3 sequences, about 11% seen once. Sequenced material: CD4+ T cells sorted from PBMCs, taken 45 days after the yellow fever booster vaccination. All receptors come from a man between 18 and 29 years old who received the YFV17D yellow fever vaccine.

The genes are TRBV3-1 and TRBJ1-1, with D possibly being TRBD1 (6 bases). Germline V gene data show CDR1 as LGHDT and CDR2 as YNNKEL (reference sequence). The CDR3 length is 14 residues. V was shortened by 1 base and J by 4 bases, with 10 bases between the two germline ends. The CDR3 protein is CASSQARGGTEAFF. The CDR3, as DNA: TGTGCCAGCAGCCAAGCTAGAGGGGGCACTGAAGCTTTCTTT.

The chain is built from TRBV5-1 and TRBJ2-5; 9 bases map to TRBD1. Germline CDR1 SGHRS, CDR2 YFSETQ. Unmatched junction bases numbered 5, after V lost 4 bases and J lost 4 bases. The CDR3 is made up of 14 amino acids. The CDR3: CASSEQGARETQYF. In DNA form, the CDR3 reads TGCGCCAGCAGCGAACAGGGGGCGCGAGAGACCCAGTACTTC.

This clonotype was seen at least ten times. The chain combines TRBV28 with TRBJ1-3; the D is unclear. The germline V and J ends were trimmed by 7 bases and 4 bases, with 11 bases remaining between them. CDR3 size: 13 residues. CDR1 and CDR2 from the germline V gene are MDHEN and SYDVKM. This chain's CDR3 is CASILGSGNTIYF. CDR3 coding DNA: TGTGCCAGCATCCTGGGGTCCGGAAACACCATATATTTT.

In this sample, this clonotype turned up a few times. CDR3 DNA sequence: TGTGCCACCAGTGATGGTAGGAACTATGGCTACACCTTC. The encoded protein is CATSDGRNYGYTF. The chain recombines TRBV24-1 with TRBJ1-2, with D unresolved. Trimming removed 3 bases from V and 2 bases from J, with 6 bases in between. The CDR3 runs 13 residues. Germline V gives CDR1 KGHDR, CDR2 SFDVKD.

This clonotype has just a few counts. CDR3 amino acids: CASRLAGGPGYEQFF. The CDR3 nucleotides are TGCGCCAGCAGACTAGCGGGGGGGCCAGGGTATGAGCAGTTCTTC. The V gene is TRBV5-1, the J gene TRBJ2-1; 13 positions agree with TRBD2. This CDR3 spans 15 amino acids. Germline trimming cut 5 bases from V and 8 bases from J; bases unmatched to any gene: 7. In germline, CDR1 is SGHRS, CDR2 YFSETQ.

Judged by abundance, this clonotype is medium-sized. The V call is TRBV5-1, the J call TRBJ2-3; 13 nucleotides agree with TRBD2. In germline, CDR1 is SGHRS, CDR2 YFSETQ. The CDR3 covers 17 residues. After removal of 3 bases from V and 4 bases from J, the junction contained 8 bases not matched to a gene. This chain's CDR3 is CASSSLGTSGGADTQYF. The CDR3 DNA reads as TGCGCCAGCAGCTCTTTAGGTACTAGCGGGGGGGCAGATACGCAGTATTTT. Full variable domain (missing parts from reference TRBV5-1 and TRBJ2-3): KAGVTQTPRYLIKTRGQQVTLSCSPISGHRSVSWYQQTPGQGLQFLFEYFSETQRNKGNFPGRFSGRQFSNSRSEMNVSTLELGDSALYLCASSSLGTSGGADTQYFGPGTRLTVL.

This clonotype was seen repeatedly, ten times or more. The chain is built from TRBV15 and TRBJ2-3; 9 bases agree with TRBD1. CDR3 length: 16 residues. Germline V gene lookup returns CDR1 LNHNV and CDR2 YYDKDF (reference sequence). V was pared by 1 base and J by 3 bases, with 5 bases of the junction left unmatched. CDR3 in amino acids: CATSRAQGAGTDTQYF. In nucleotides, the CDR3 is TGTGCCACCAGCAGAGCACAGGGGGCTGGTACAGATACGCAGTATTTT.

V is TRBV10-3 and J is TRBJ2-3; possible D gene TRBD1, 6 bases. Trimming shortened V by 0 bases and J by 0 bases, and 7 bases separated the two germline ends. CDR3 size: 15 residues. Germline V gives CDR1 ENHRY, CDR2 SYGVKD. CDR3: CAISESTGSTDTQYF. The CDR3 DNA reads TGTGCCATCAGTGAGTCGACAGGTAGCACAGATACGCAGTATTTT.

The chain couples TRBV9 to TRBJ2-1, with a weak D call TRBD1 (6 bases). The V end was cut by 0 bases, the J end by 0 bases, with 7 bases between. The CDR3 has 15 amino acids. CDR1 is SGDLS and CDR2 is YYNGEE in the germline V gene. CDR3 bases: TGTGCCAGCAGCGTAGAAGGGGGCTCCTACAATGAGCAGTTCTTC. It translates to CASSVEGGSYNEQFF. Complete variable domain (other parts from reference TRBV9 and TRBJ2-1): DSGVTQTPKHLITATGQRVTLRCSPRSGDLSVYWYQQSLDQGLQFLIQYYNGEERAKGNILERFSAQQFPDLHSELNLSSLELGDSALYFCASSVEGGSYNEQFFGPGTRLTVL.

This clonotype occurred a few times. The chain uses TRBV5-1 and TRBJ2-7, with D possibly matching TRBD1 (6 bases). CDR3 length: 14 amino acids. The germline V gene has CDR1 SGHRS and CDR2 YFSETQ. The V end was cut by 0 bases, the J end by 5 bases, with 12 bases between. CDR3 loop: CASSLGGGSNEQYF. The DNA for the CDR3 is TGCGCCAGCAGCTTGGGAGGGGGAAGCAACGAGCAGTACTTC. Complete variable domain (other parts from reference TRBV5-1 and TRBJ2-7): KAGVTQTPRYLIKTRGQQVTLSCSPISGHRSVSWYQQTPGQGLQFLFEYFSETQRNKGNFPGRFSGRQFSNSRSEMNVSTLELGDSALYLCASSLGGGSNEQYFGPGTRLTVT.

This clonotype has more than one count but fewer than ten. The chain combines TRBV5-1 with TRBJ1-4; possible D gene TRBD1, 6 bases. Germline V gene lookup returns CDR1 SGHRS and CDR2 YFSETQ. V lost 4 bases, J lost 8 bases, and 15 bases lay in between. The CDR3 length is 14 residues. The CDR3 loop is CASSLGAGIEKLFF. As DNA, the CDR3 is TGCGCCAGCAGCCTGGGGGCCGGGATCGAAAAACTGTTTTTT.

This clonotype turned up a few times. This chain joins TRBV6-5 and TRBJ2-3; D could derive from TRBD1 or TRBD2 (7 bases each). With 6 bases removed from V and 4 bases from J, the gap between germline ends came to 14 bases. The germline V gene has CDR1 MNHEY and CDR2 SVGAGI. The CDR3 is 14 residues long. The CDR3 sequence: CASRSQGRADTQYF. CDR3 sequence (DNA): TGTGCCAGCAGGTCACAGGGGAGGGCAGATACGCAGTATTTT.

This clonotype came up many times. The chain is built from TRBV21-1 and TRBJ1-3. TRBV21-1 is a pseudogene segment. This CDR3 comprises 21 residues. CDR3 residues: CASSKEGGFGLQGGSGNTIYF. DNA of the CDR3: TGTGCCAGCAGCAAAGAAGGAGGGTTCGGGTTGCAGGGAGGATCTGGAAACACCATATATTTT.

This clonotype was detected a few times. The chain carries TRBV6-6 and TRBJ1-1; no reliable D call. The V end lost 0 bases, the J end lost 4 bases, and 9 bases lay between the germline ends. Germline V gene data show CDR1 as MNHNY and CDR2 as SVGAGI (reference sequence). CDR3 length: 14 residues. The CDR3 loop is CASSYSGWITEAFF. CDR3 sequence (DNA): TGTGCCAGCAGTTACTCGGGGTGGATCACTGAAGCTTTCTTT.

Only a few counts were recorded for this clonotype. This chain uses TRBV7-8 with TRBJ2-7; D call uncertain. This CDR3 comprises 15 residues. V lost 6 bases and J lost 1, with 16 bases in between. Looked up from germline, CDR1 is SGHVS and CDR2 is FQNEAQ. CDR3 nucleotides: TGTGCCAGCAGGAGGACGGACGGAAGATCCTACGAGCAGTACTTC. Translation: CASRRTDGRSYEQYF.

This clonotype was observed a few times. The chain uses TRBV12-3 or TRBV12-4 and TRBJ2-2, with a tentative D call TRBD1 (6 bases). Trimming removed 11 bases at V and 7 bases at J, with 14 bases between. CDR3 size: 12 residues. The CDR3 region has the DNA TGTGCCGGGTCACAGGGCCTCGGGGAGCTGTTTTTT. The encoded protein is CAGSQGLGELFF.

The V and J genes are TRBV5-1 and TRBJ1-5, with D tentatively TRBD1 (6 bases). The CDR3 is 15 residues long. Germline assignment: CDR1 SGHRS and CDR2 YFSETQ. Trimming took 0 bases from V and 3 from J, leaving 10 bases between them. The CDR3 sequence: CASSLGGGPNQPQHF. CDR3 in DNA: TGCGCCAGCAGCTTGGGGGGGGGGCCCAATCAGCCCCAGCATTTT. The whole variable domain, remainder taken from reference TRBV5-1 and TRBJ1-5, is KAGVTQTPRYLIKTRGQQVTLSCSPISGHRSVSWYQQTPGQGLQFLFEYFSETQRNKGNFPGRFSGRQFSNSRSEMNVSTLELGDSALYLCASSLGGGPNQPQHFGDGTRLSIL.

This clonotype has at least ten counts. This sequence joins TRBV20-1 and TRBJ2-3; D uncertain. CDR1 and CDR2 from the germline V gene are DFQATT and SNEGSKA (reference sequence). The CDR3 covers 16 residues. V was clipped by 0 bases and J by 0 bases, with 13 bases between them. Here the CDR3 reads CSARDVGHLSTDTQYF. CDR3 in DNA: TGCAGTGCTAGAGATGTCGGGCATCTCAGCACAGATACGCAGTATTTT.

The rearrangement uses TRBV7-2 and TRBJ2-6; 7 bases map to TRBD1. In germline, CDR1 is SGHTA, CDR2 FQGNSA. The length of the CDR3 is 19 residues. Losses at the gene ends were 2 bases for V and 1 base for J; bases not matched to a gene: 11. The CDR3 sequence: CASSLRTGQPGSGANVLTF. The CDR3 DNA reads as TGTGCCAGCAGCTTACGGACAGGCCAACCCGGGTCTGGGGCCAACGTCCTGACTTTC.

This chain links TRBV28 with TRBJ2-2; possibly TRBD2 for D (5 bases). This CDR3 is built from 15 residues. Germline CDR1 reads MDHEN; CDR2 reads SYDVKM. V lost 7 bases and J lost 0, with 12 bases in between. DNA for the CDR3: TGTGCCAGCACTGACTACAAACCGAACACCGGGGAGCTGTTTTTT. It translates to CASTDYKPNTGELFF.

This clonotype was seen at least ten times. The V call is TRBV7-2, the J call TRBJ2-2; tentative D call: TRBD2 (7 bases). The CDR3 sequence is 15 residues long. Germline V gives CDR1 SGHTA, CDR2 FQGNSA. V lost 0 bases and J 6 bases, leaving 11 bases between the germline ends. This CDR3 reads CASSLAGGRPGELFF. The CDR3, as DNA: TGTGCCAGCAGCTTAGCGGGGGGGCGTCCCGGGGAGCTGTTTTTT.

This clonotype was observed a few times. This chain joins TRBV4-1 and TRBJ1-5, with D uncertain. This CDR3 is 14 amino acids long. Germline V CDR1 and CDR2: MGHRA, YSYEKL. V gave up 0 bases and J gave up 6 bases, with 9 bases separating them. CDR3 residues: CASSQEGRIQPQHF. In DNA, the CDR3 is TGCGCCAGCAGCCAAGAGGGGAGGATTCAGCCCCAGCATTTT.

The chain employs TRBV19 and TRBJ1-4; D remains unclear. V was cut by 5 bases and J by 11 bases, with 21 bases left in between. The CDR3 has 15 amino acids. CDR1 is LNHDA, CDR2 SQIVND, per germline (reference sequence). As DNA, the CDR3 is TGTGCCAGTAGTCCCATCGACTCGGGAGATACCAAACTGTTTTTT. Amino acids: CASSPIDSGDTKLFF.

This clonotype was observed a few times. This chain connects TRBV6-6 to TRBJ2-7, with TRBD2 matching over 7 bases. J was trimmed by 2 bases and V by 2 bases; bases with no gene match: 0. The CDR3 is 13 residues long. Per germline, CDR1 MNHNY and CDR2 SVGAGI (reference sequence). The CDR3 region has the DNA TGTGCCAGCAGTTACGGACTAGCCTACGAGCAGTACTTC. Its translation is CASSYGLAYEQYF.

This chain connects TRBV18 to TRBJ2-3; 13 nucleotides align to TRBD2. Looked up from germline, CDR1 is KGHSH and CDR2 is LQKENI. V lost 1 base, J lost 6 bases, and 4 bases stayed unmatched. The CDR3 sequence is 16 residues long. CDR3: CASSPRTSGSGDTQYF. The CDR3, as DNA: TGTGCCAGCTCACCACGGACTAGCGGGAGTGGTGATACGCAGTATTTT.

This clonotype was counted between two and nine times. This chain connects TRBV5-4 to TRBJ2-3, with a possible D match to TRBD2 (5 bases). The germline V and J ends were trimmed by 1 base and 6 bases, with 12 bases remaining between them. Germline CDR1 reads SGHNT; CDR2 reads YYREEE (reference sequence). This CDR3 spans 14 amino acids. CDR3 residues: CASSLSSGLDTQYF. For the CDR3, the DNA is TGTGCCAGCAGCTTGTCCAGCGGACTCGATACGCAGTATTTT.